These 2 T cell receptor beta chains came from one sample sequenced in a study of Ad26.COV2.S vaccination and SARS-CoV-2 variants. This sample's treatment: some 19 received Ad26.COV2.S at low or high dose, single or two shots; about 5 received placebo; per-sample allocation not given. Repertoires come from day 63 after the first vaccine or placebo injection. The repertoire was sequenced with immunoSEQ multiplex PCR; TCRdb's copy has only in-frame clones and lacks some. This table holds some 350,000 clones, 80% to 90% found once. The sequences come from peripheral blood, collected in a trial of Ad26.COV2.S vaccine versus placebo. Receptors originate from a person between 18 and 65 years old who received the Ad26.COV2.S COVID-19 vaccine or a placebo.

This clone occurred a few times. The CDR3 protein is CASSIPGQGAETQYF. In nucleotides, the CDR3 is TGTGCCAGCAGCATACCGGGACAGGGGGCGGAGACCCAGTACTTC. The chain joins TRBV5-6 to TRBJ2-5; 12 bases align to TRBD1. The germline CDR1 and CDR2 sequences are SGHDT and YYEEEE. V gave up 4 bases and J gave up 5 bases; unmatched junction bases: 6. The CDR3 totals 15 residues.

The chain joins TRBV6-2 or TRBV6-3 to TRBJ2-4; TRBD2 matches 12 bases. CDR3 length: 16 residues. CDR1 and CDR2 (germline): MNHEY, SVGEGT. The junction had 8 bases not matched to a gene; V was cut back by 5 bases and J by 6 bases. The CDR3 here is CASSPPRLAGVNIQYF. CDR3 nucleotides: TGTGCCAGCAGTCCCCCCCGACTAGCGGGGGTAAACATTCAGTACTTC.